One and the same sample provided the 16 T cell receptor beta chains below, sequenced in a study of technical replicates of blood from several donors. Measured with immunoSEQ multiplex PCR; TCRdb has only the in-frame clones, and not every one. The table records tens of thousands of clones, 96% of them present only once. Sequencing input: T cells isolated from PBMCs. Source of these receptors: a human donor in good health.

The chain links TRBV4-1 to TRBJ2-3; D gene unclear. CDR3 length: 16 residues. Germline V CDR1 and CDR2: MGHRA, YSYEKL. The germline V and J ends were trimmed by 0 bases and 2 bases, with 12 bases remaining between them. The CDR3 spells CASSQERLSTTDTQYF. CDR3 coding DNA: TGCGCCAGCAGCCAAGAGAGGCTATCAACCACAGATACGCAGTATTTT.

V is TRBV5-6 and J is TRBJ1-5; 9 bases are a match to TRBD1. The J segment lost 5 bases and the V segment lost 4 bases, leaving 7 bases of the junction unmatched. The CDR3 consists of 15 residues. Germline values: CDR1 SGHDT, CDR2 YYEEEE. The CDR3 DNA follows: TGTGCCAGCAGCATCCGGGACAGGGCCCATCAGCCCCAGCATTTT. This gives the protein CASSIRDRAHQPQHF.

This chain's CDR3 is CASIRDSNTGELFF. CDR3 bases: TGTGCCAGCATTAGGGACAGCAACACCGGGGAGCTGTTTTTT. The gene calls are TRBV5-6 and TRBJ2-2; 7 bases fit TRBD1. V gave up 6 bases and J gave up 2 bases; unmatched junction bases: 4. The CDR3 consists of 14 residues. The germline CDR1 and CDR2 sequences are SGHDT and YYEEEE.

The chain uses TRBV30 and TRBJ2-7; perhaps TRBD1 as D (6 bases). Germline V gene lookup returns CDR1 GTSNPN and CDR2 SVGIG (reference sequence). This CDR3 is built from 14 residues. Trimming pared 0 bases from V and 6 bases from J, leaving 15 bases between. CDR3 DNA sequence: TGTGCCTGGAGTGTATACCAGGGGTCGAGCGAGCAGTACTTC. Encoded protein: CAWSVYQGSSEQYF.

The chain has TRBV7-8 and TRBJ1-5; 7 positions match TRBD1. This CDR3 has 14 amino acids. Trimming at V came to 5 bases and at J to 5 bases, leaving 6 bases not matched to a gene. Germline V gene lookup returns CDR1 SGHVS and CDR2 FQNEAQ. The DNA of the CDR3 is TGTGCCAGCAGCGTACAGGGGCCGCATCAGCCCCAGCATTTT. This gives the protein CASSVQGPHQPQHF.

The J gene is TRBJ2-7, the V gene TRBV2, with TRBD2 matching 8 bases. V trimming: 3 bases; J trimming: 0 bases; junction bases outside the gene matches: 1. This CDR3 comprises 14 residues. The germline V gene encodes CDR1 SNHLY and CDR2 FYNNEI. The chain's CDR3 is CASSEREASYEQYF. The CDR3 bases are TGTGCCAGCAGTGAGCGGGAGGCCTCCTACGAGCAGTACTTC.

The V and J genes are TRBV2 and TRBJ1-5; 7 bases are a match to TRBD1. Germline V gives CDR1 SNHLY, CDR2 FYNNEI. V dropped 4 bases and J dropped 7; count of bases not matched to a gene: 4. CDR3 length: 13 amino acids. The DNA for the CDR3 is TGTGCCAGCAGTGGTAACAGGGGCCAGCCCCAGCATTTT. Its protein product is CASSGNRGQPQHF.

V gene TRBV2 combines with J gene TRBJ2-7; D gene ambiguous. This CDR3 is built from 12 residues. From germline, CDR1 is SNHLY and CDR2 FYNNEI. V was clipped by 8 bases and J by 1 base, with 9 bases between them. CDR3 residues: CASRDISYEQYF. CDR3 sequence (DNA): TGTGCCAGCCGCGACATATCCTACGAGCAGTACTTC.

The gene calls are TRBV2 and TRBJ2-7, with a possible D match to TRBD1 (5 bases). Trimming left V 10 bases short and J 2 bases short, with 30 bases between. The CDR3 is made up of 18 amino acids. Per the germline V gene, CDR1 is SNHLY and CDR2 is FYNNEI. The CDR3 is CATRIITPSGASTYEQYF. As DNA, the CDR3 is TGTGCCACCAGAATAATAACACCCAGTGGGGCAAGTACCTACGAGCAGTACTTC.

This clone was picked up one time. This chain uses TRBV11-3 with TRBJ2-3; D is unclear. V shed 2 bases and J shed 4 bases, with 4 bases lying between them. Looked up from germline, CDR1 is SGHNT and CDR2 is YENEEA. The CDR3 is 12 amino acids. CDR3 loop: CASSLRADTQYF. The CDR3 region has the DNA TGTGCCAGCAGCTTACGGGCAGATACGCAGTATTTT. The full variable domain, with the rest looked up from reference TRBV11-3 and TRBJ2-3, is EAGVVQSPRYKIIEKKQPVAFWCNPISGHNTLYWYLQNLGQGPELLIRYENEEAVDDSQLPKDRFSAERLKGVDSTLKIQPAELGDSAVYLCASSLRADTQYFGPGTRLTVL.

This clone was observed once. The rearrangement links TRBV29-1 to TRBJ2-5; D may be TRBD2 (6 bases). The CDR3 is 14 amino acids. Germline CDR1 is SQVTM and CDR2 is ANQGSEA. The germline V and J ends were trimmed by 8 bases and 4 bases, with 20 bases remaining between them. The CDR3 loop reads CSSVRLGERETQYF. The CDR3 DNA is TGCAGCTCCGTTAGACTAGGGGAGAGAGAGACCCAGTACTTC.

This chain connects TRBV28 to TRBJ1-5, with TRBD1 as a possible D gene (6 bases). Germline V gives CDR1 MDHEN, CDR2 SYDVKM. This CDR3 comprises 15 residues. Trimming took 5 bases from V and 0 from J, leaving 11 bases between them. This chain's CDR3 is CASSTGFYSNQPQHF. The CDR3 nucleotides read TGTGCCAGCAGTACAGGGTTTTATAGCAATCAGCCCCAGCATTTT.

The rearrangement joins TRBV5-6 to TRBJ1-3, with no clear D. V gave up 8 bases and J gave up 0 bases, with 9 bases separating them. The CDR3 totals 13 residues. The germline CDR1 and CDR2 sequences are SGHDT and YYEEEE. The DNA of the CDR3 is TGTGCCAGTCAGGTTATCTCTGGAAACACCATATATTTT. Translation: CASQVISGNTIYF.

The chain combines TRBV6-1 with TRBJ2-5; D is perhaps TRBD2 (5 bases). CDR3 length: 18 residues. Trimming took 4 bases from V and 5 from J, leaving 26 bases between them. Germline values: CDR1 MNHNS, CDR2 SASEGT. CDR3 region: CASSAFSSFSQPGETQYF. The DNA for the CDR3 is TGTGCCAGCAGTGCGTTTTCTAGCTTTAGTCAACCCGGGGAGACCCAGTACTTC.

The chain is built from TRBV19 and TRBJ1-2; no firm D call. The germline gives CDR1 LNHDA, CDR2 SQIVND (reference sequence). There are 17 residues in the CDR3. V shed 5 bases and J shed 0 bases, with 19 bases lying between them. In DNA form, the CDR3 reads TGTGCCAGTAGTTCTTCAGGCGCCCCGCTTCCTAACTATGGCTACACCTTC. Translating gives CASSSSGAPLPNYGYTF. Full variable domain (outside the CDR3, taken from reference TRBV19 and TRBJ1-2): DGGITQSPKYLFRKEGQNVTLSCEQNLNHDAMYWYRQDPGQGLRLIYYSQIVNDFQKGDIAEGYSVSREKKESFPLTVTSAQKNPTAFYLCASSSSGAPLPNYGYTFGSGTRLTVV.

The rearrangement links TRBV6-6 to TRBJ1-1; D is unresolved. This CDR3 is built from 12 residues. CDR1 MNHNY and CDR2 SVGAGI come from the germline V gene (reference sequence). This chain's CDR3 is CVRRARHTEAFF. The CDR3 nucleotides are TGTGTTAGACGTGCGAGGCACACTGAAGCTTTCTTT.